This TCR beta chain was observed in a study of blood T cell repertoires in COVID-19. Overall study context: Nucleic acid was either cDNA or gDNA, and it came from T cells, B-cell-depleted T cells, or PBMCs.

Germline lookup yields CDR1 LNHDA and CDR2 SQIVND (reference sequence). The CDR3 is made up of 13 amino acids. V lost 7 bases and J 1 base, leaving 7 bases between the germline ends. Repertoires were generated with immunoSEQ multiplex PCR, while TCRdb's copy carries only in-frame clones and drops some. This table has a few hundred thousand clones, just under 90% appearing once. The sample comprised PBMCs or T cells enriched from blood (not recorded which). The source is a woman aged 45-65 years who had been exposed to COVID-19. The chain joins TRBV19 to TRBJ2-2, with D possibly matching TRBD2 (6 bases). This CDR3 is CASMRGNTGELFF. For the CDR3, the DNA is TGTGCCAGTATGCGGGGGAACACCGGGGAGCTGTTTTTT. The whole variable domain, remainder taken from reference TRBV19 and TRBJ2-2, is DGGITQSPKYLFRKEGQNVTLSCEQNLNHDAMYWYRQDPGQGLRLIYYSQIVNDFQKGDIAEGYSVSREKKESFPLTVTSAQKNPTAFYLCASMRGNTGELFFGEGSRLTVL.